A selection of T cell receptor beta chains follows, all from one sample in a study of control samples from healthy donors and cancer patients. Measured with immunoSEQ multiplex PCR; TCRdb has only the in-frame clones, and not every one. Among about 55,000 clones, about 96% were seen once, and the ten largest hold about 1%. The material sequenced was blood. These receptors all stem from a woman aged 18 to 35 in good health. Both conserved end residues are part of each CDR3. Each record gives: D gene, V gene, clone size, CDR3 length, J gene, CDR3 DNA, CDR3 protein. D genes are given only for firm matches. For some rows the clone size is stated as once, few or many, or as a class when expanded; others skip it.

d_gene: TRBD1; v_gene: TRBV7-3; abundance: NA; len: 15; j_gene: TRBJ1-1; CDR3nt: TGTGCCAGCAGCCCTTCGACAGGGCTGAACACTGAAGCTTTCTTT; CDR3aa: CASSPSTGLNTEAFF
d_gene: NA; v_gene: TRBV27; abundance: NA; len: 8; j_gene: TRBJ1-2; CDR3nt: TGTGCCAGCTATGGCTACACCTTC; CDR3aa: CASYGYTF
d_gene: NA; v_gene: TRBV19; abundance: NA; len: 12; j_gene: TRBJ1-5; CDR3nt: TGTGCCAGTAGTAATAGGAATCAGCCCCAGCATTTT; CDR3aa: CASSNRNQPQHF
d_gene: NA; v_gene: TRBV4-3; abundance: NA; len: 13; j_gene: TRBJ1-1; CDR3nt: TGCGCCAGCAGCCAAGACACTGGGACTGAAGCTTTCTTT; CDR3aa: CASSQDTGTEAFF
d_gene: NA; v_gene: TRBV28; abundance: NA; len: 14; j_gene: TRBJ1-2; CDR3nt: TGTGCCAGCAGTTTATATCGGACGGGCTATGGCTACACCTTC; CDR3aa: CASSLYRTGYGYTF
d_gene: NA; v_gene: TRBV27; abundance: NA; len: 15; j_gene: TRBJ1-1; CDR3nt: TGTGCCAGCAGTTTATTTGGCGCGATACCCACTGAAGCTTTCTTT; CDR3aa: CASSLFGAIPTEAFF
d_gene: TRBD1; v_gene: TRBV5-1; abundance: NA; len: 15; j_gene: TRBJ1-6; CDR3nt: TGCGCCAGCAGCGCGGACAGGGAAAGGAATTCACCCCTCCACTTT; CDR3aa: CASSADRERNSPLHF
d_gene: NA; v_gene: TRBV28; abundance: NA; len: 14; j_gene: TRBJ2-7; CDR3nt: TGTGCCAGCAGTTTAGGGCTGACCCCCTACGAGCAGTACTTC; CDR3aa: CASSLGLTPYEQYF
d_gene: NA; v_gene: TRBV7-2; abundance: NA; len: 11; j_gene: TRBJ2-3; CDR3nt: TGTGCCAGCAGCCACGGGAATACGCAGTATTTT; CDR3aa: CASSHGNTQYF
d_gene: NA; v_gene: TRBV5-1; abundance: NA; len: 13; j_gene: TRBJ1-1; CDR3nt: TGCGCCAGCAGCTTGATTTCAAACACTGAAGCTTTCTTT; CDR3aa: CASSLISNTEAFF
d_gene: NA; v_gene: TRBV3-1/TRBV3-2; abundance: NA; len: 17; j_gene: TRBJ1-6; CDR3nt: TGTGCCAGCAGCGCCCGACAGATATACTCCTATAATTCACCCCTCCACTTT; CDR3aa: CASSARQIYSYNSPLHF
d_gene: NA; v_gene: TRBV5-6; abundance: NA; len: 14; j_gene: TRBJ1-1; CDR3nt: TGTGCCAGCAGCTTGGCAGGGTTTTCTTACGAAGCTTTCTTT; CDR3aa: CASSLAGFSYEAFF
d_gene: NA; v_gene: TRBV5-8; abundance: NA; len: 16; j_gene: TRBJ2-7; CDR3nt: TGTGCCAACTGGCTCGCGGGGTCGGGTAGCTCCTACGAGCAGTACTTC; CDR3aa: CANWLAGSGSSYEQYF
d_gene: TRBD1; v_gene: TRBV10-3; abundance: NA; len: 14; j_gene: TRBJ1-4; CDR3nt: TGTGCCATCGGGAACCAGGGGGCTGGCGAAAAACTGTTTTTT; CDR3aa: CAIGNQGAGEKLFF
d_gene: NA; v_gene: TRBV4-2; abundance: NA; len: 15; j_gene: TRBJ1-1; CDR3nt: TGTGCCAGCAGCCAAGAGCACCAGGGTTGGAGTGAAGCTTTCTTT; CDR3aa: CASSQEHQGWSEAFF
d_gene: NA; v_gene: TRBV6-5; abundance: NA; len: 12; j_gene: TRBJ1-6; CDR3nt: TGTGCCAGCAGTTACGAGGGGTCACCCCTCCACTTT; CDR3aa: CASSYEGSPLHF
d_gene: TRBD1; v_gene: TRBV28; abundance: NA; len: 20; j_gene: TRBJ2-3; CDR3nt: TGTGCCAGCAGTCCCCTCCTGCCCGGACAGGGGGCTACTAGCACAGATACGCAGTATTTT; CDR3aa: CASSPLLPGQGATSTDTQYF
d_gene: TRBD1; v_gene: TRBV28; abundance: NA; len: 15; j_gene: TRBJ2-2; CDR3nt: TGTGCCAGCAGCTACAGGGGGTTAGGCACCGGGGAGCTGTTTTTT; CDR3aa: CASSYRGLGTGELFF
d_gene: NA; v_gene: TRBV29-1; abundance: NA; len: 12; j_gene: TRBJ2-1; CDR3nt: TGCAGCGTTGAAGGGGGCTACAATGAGCAGTTCTTC; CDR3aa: CSVEGGYNEQFF
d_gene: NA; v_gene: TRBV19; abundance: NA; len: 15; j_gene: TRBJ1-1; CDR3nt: TGTGCCAGTAGTATAGGGGGACAATTCTACACTGAAGCTTTCTTT; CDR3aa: CASSIGGQFYTEAFF
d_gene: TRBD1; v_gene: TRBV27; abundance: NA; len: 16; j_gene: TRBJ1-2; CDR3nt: TGTGCCAGCAGTTTATATCAAAGTGGGGGGACAGGCGGCTACACCTTC; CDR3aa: CASSLYQSGGTGGYTF
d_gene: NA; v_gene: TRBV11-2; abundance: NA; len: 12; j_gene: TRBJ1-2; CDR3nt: TGTGCCAGCAGCCACAGGACGTATGGCTACACCTTC; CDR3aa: CASSHRTYGYTF
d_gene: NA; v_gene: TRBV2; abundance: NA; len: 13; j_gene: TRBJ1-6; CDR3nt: TGTGCCAGCAGTGACGGTTATAATTCACCCCTCCACTTT; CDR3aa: CASSDGYNSPLHF
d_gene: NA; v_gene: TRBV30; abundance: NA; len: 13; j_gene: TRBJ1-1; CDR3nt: TGTGCCTGGAGGCAAGCCTGGAACACTGAAGCTTTCTTT; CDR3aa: CAWRQAWNTEAFF
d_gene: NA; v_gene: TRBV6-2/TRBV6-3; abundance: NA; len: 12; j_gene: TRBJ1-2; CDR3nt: TGTGCCAGCAGTTCCCCCCAATATGGCTACACCTTC; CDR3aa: CASSSPQYGYTF
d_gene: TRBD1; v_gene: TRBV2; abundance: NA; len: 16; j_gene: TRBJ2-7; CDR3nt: TGTGCCAGCAGTCCGATATTGGGACAGGGGTCCTACGAGCAGTACTTC; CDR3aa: CASSPILGQGSYEQYF
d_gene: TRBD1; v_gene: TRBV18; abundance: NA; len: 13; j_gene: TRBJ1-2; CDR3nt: TGTGCCAGCTCACCGGGGACAGGGTATGGCTACACCTTC; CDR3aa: CASSPGTGYGYTF
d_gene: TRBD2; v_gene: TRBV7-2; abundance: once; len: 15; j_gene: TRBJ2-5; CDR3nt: TGTGCCAGCAGCTCTCTAGCGGGGGGACGGGAGACCCAGTACTTC; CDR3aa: CASSSLAGGRETQYF
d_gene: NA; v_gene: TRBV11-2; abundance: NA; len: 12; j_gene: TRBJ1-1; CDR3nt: TGTGCCAGCAGCTTAACGCATACTGAAGCTTTCTTT; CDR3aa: CASSLTHTEAFF
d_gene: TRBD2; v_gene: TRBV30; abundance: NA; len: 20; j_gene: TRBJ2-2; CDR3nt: TGTGCCTGGACCGAGGGGGGCCCAACTAGCGGGGGGCCGAACACCGGGGAGCTGTTTTTT; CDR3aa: CAWTEGGPTSGGPNTGELFF
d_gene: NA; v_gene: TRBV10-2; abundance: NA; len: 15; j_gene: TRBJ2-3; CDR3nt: TGCGCCAGCAGGGGAGGAACTAGTGACCTAGATACGCAGTATTTT; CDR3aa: CASRGGTSDLDTQYF
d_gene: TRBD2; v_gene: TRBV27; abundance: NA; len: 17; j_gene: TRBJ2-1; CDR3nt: TGTGCCAGCAGTACCCCGGGACTAGCGGGGGGAGCCCAAGAGCAGTTCTTC; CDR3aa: CASSTPGLAGGAQEQFF
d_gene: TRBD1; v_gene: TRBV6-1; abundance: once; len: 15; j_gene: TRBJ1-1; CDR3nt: TGTGCCAGCAGATCATCACAGGGGATGGTCACTGAAGCTTTCTTT; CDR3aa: CASRSSQGMVTEAFF
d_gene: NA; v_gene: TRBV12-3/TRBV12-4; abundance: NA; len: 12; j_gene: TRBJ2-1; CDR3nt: TGTGCCAGCAGTCCTCCCTATAATGAGCAGTTCTTC; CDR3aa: CASSPPYNEQFF
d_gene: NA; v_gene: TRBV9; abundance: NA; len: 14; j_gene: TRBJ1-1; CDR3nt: TGTGCCAGCAGCGTACAGGGCTGGGACACTGAAGCTTTCTTT; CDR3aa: CASSVQGWDTEAFF
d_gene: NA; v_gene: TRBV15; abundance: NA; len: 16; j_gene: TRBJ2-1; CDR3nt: TGTGCCACCAGCAGAGTTGACCGAAGCTCCTACAATGAGCAGTTCTTC; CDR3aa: CATSRVDRSSYNEQFF
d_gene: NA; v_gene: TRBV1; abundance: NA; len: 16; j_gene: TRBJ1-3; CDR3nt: TGCACCAGCAGCCCCCCGGGACAGGGAGTTGGAAACACCATATATTTT; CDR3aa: CTSSPPGQGVGNTIYF
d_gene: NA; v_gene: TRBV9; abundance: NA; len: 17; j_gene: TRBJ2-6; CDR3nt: TGTGCCAGCAGCGTAGATCCGGGAGTTACTGGGGCCAACGTCCTGACTTTC; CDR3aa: CASSVDPGVTGANVLTF
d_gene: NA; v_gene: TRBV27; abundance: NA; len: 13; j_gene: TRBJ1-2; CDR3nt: TGTGCCAGCAGTTTCTGGGGGGGGTATGGCTACACCTTC; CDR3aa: CASSFWGGYGYTF
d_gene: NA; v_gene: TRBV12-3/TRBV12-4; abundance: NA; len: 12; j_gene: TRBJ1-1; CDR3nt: TGTGCCAGCATCTCAGGGAACACTGAAGCTTTCTTT; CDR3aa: CASISGNTEAFF
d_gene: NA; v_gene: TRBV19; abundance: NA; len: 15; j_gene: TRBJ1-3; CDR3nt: TGTGCCAGTAGTATCGGGGGAAACTCTGGAAACACCATATATTTT; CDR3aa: CASSIGGNSGNTIYF
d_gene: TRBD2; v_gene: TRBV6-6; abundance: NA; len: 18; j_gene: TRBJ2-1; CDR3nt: TGTGCCAGCAGTCCCATCGGGACTAGCGGGGGGGCCTACAATGAGCAGTTCTTC; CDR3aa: CASSPIGTSGGAYNEQFF
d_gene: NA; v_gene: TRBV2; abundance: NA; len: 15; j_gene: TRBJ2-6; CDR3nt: TGTGCCAGCAGTGTCCCCAGCGCTGGGGCCAACGTCCTGACTTTC; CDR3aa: CASSVPSAGANVLTF